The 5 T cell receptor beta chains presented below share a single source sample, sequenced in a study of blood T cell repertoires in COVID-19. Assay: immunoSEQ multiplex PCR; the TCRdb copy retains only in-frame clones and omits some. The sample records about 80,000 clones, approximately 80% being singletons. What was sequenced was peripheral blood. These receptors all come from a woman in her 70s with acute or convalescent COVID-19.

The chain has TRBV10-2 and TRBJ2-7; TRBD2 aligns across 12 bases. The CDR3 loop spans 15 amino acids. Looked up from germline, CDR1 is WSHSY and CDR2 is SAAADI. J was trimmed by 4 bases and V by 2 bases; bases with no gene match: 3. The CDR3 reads CASSEGLAGLYEQYF. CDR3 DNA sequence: TGCGCCAGCAGTGAGGGACTAGCGGGATTATACGAGCAGTACTTC.

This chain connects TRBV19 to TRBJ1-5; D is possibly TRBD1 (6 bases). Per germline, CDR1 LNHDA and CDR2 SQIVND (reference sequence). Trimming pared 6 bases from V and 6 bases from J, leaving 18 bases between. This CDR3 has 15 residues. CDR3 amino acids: CASRQEEQGFQPQHF. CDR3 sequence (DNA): TGTGCCAGTAGACAAGAAGAACAGGGATTTCAGCCCCAGCATTTT.

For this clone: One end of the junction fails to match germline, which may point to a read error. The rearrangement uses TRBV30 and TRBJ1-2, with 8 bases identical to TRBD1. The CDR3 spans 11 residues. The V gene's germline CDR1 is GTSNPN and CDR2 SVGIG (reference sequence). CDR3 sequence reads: CAWSNRTGSAF. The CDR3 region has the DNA TGTGCCTGGAGTAACCGGACAGGGAGCGCCTTC.

CDR3 protein: CASSSRTGGMNTEAFF. The CDR3 DNA sequence: TGTGCCAGCTCCTCTAGGACAGGGGGTATGAACACTGAAGCTTTCTTT. V usage is TRBV18 and J usage is TRBJ1-1, with 10 nucleotides matching TRBD1. Germline V gives CDR1 KGHSH, CDR2 LQKENI. Germline trimming cut 6 bases from V and 0 bases from J; bases unmatched to any gene: 7. This CDR3 spans 16 amino acids.

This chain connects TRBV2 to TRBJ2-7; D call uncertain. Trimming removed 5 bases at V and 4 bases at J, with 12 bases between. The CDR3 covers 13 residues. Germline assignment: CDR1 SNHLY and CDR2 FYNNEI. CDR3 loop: CASSRSVVYEQYF. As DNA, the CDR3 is TGTGCCAGCAGTCGTAGTGTCGTTTACGAGCAGTACTTC. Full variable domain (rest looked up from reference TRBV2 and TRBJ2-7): EPEVTQTPSHQVTQMGQEVILRCVPISNHLYFYWYRQILGQKVEFLVSFYNNEISEKSEIFDDQFSVERPDGSNFTLKIRSTKLEDSAMYFCASSRSVVYEQYFGPGTRLTVT.